The 21 T cell receptor beta chains given below trace back to one sample, sequenced in a study of T cell responses to AZD1222 COVID-19 vaccine. This table comes from immunoSEQ multiplex PCR, and its TCRdb copy is limited to in-frame clones, with some not included. The top ten clones hold about 4.5% of a sample with 120,000 or so clones, 90% of them seen once. Sequencing used peripheral blood, obtained on day 0 of MenACWY control vaccination. Receptors originate from an adult in good health.

CDR3 in amino acids: CASRKSGGALNSPLHF. CDR3 DNA sequence: TGTGCCAGCAGGAAGTCAGGGGGCGCTTTGAATTCACCCCTCCACTTT. The chain uses TRBV28 and TRBJ1-6; TRBD1 matches 8 bases. The CDR3 is 16 amino acids. The trim removed 6 bases at V and 7 bases at J, leaving 11 bases unmatched. Germline V CDR1 and CDR2: MDHEN, SYDVKM. The whole variable domain, remainder taken from reference TRBV28 and TRBJ1-6, is DVKVTQSSRYLVKRTGEKVFLECVQDMDHENMFWYRQDPGLGLRLIYFSYDVKMKEKGDIPEGYSVSREKKERFSLILESASTNQTSMYLCASRKSGGALNSPLHFGNGTRLTVT.

J is TRBJ2-5 and V is TRBV4-1, with 12 bases identical to TRBD2. Germline V gene data show CDR1 as MGHRA and CDR2 as YSYEKL. After removal of 5 bases from V and 2 bases from J, the junction contained 3 bases not matched to a gene. CDR3 length equals 15 residues. CDR3 residues: CASSASGRGQETQYF. The CDR3 DNA is TGCGCCAGCAGCGCTAGCGGGAGGGGACAAGAGACCCAGTACTTC.

The chain is built from TRBV6-5 and TRBJ1-2; 8 bases match TRBD1. Trimming cost V 9 bases and J 4 bases; bases outside gene matches: 1. Germline V gene sequence: CDR1 MNHEY, CDR2 SVGAGI. CDR3 length equals 11 residues. The chain's CDR3 is CASGTGYGYTF. DNA of the CDR3: TGTGCCAGTGGGACAGGCTATGGCTACACCTTC.

The CDR3 DNA is TGTGCCAGCAGCTTGGCCCCTAGCGGGGGTACGGGAGAGACCCAGTACTTC. Translating gives CASSLAPSGGTGETQYF. The chain employs TRBV5-4 and TRBJ2-5; 10 bases are a match to TRBD2. J was trimmed by 4 bases and V by 0 bases; bases with no gene match: 9. CDR3 size: 17 residues. CDR1 SGHNT and CDR2 YYREEE come from the germline V gene (reference sequence).

V is TRBV5-1 and J is TRBJ1-3; D call uncertain. CDR3 length: 16 residues. Germline V gene data show CDR1 as SGHRS and CDR2 as YFSETQ. Trimming took 0 bases from V and 0 from J, leaving 10 bases between them. This CDR3 reads CASSLEGPNSGNTIYF. CDR3 coding DNA: TGCGCCAGCAGCTTGGAGGGCCCTAACTCTGGAAACACCATATATTTT.

The V gene is TRBV7-9, the J gene TRBJ2-3, with TRBD2 identical over 9 bases. J was trimmed by 2 bases and V by 5 bases; bases with no gene match: 11. The CDR3 length is 17 residues. Germline CDR1 SEHNR, CDR2 FQNEAQ (reference sequence). The CDR3 spells CASSIPTSGGPTDTQYF. CDR3 bases: TGTGCCAGCAGCATACCGACTAGCGGAGGTCCCACAGATACGCAGTATTTT.

V gene TRBV27 combines with J gene TRBJ2-7; D ambiguous. The CDR3 totals 14 residues. The germline CDR1 and CDR2 sequences are MNHEY and SMNVEV (reference sequence). Trimming left V 5 bases short and J 0 bases short, with 11 bases between. The CDR3 coding sequence is TGTGCCAGCAGTCCCCGGCCGGGCTCCTACGAGCAGTACGTC. It encodes CASSPRPGSYEQYV.

The genes are TRBV11-3 and TRBJ2-1, with 8 nucleotides matching TRBD2. The CDR3 extends over 14 amino acids. Germline V gene data show CDR1 as SGHNT and CDR2 as YENEEA. Trimming cost V 4 bases and J 6 bases; bases outside gene matches: 5. The CDR3 DNA is TGTGCCAGCAGCTACCCGGGACTAGGCAATGAGCAGTTCTTC. Residues: CASSYPGLGNEQFF.

This rearrangement joins TRBV28 to TRBJ1-1; D possibly corresponds to TRBD1 (5 bases). Trimming removed 11 bases from V and 1 base from J, with 17 bases in between. The CDR3 length is 14 residues. The germline gives CDR1 MDHEN, CDR2 SYDVKM. The CDR3 nucleotides read TGTGCCGGTTCAAGCGGGGCCCGGAACACTGAAGCTTTCTTT. Its translation is CAGSSGARNTEAFF. The full variable domain, with the rest looked up from reference TRBV28 and TRBJ1-1, is DVKVTQSSRYLVKRTGEKVFLECVQDMDHENMFWYRQDPGLGLRLIYFSYDVKMKEKGDIPEGYSVSREKKERFSLILESASTNQTSMYLCAGSSGARNTEAFFGQGTRLTVV.

The rearrangement links TRBV6-6 to TRBJ1-5, with D possibly matching TRBD1 (6 bases). The CDR3 consists of 15 residues. CDR1 and CDR2 from the germline V gene are MNHNY and SVGAGI (reference sequence). Deletions cut 0 bases from V and 4 bases from J, with 10 bases between. The DNA of the CDR3 is TGTGCCAGCAGTTACTCGTCGGGGGCAAATCAGCCCCAGCATTTT. Its protein is CASSYSSGANQPQHF.

The V and J genes are TRBV28 and TRBJ2-7, with D uncertain. Germline loops: CDR1 MDHEN, CDR2 SYDVKM. V was trimmed by 6 bases and J by 0 bases, leaving 12 bases between them. The CDR3 covers 14 residues. The CDR3 loop is CASSHYYGSYEQYF. DNA of the CDR3: TGTGCCAGCAGCCATTATTACGGCTCCTACGAGCAGTACTTC.

V and J are TRBV11-2 and TRBJ1-1; the match to TRBD1 covers 7 bases. V shed 0 bases, J shed 1 base, and the junction held 2 bases outside the gene matches. The CDR3 totals 15 residues. Germline loops: CDR1 SGHAT, CDR2 FQNNGV. The CDR3, as DNA: TGTGCCAGCAGCTTAGATGACAGGGCGAACACTGAAGCTTTCTTT. Its translation: CASSLDDRANTEAFF. Full variable domain (remainder filled in from reference TRBV11-2 and TRBJ1-1): EAGVAQSPRYKIIEKRQSVAFWCNPISGHATLYWYQQILGQGPKLLIQFQNNGVVDDSQLPKDRFSAERLKGVDSTLKIQPAKLEDSAVYLCASSLDDRANTEAFFGQGTRLTVV.

The chain joins TRBV10-3 to TRBJ2-1, with 7 nucleotides matching TRBD1. CDR1 and CDR2 (germline): ENHRY, SYGVKD. The CDR3 contains 14 residues. After removal of 3 bases from V and 2 bases from J, the junction contained 1 base not matched to a gene. The CDR3 nucleotides are TGTGCCATCAGTGAACAGGGGACCTACAATGAGCAGTTCTTC. Translated, it gives CAISEQGTYNEQFF.

A word on this clone: This same CDR3 is encoded by further DNA sequences in the sample. V is TRBV27 and J is TRBJ1-6; no clear D. The ends were cut back, 2 bases at V and 7 bases at J, with 3 bases in the middle. The CDR3 sequence is 12 residues long. Per germline, CDR1 MNHEY and CDR2 SMNVEV (reference sequence). DNA for the CDR3: TGTGCCAGCAGTTTACTCAATTCACCCCTCCACTTT. Translating gives CASSLLNSPLHF.

The V gene is TRBV7-9, the J gene TRBJ2-7, with D possibly matching TRBD1 (5 bases). The CDR3 spans 15 residues. Looked up from germline, CDR1 is SEHNR and CDR2 is FQNEAQ (reference sequence). V was trimmed by 5 bases and J by 1 base, leaving 15 bases between them. CDR3 DNA: TGTGCCAGCAGCCCAAGGGGCCCGTCTTCCTACGAGCAGTACTTC. It encodes CASSPRGPSSYEQYF.

The chain combines TRBV18 with TRBJ2-5; no clear D. The CDR3 runs 15 residues. V shed 2 bases and J shed 2 bases, with 12 bases lying between them. Germline assignment: CDR1 KGHSH and CDR2 LQKENI. In DNA form, the CDR3 reads TGTGCCAGCTCACCATCATACCCGCAACAAGAGACCCAGTACTTC. Amino acids: CASSPSYPQQETQYF.

The count of this clone is one. The chain links TRBV7-9 to TRBJ2-1; 8 nucleotides match TRBD1. Germline V gene lookup returns CDR1 SEHNR and CDR2 FQNEAQ (reference sequence). V gave up 1 base and J gave up 4 bases; unmatched junction bases: 3. CDR3 length: 15 residues. The CDR3 sequence: CASSLGDRMYNEQFF. The DNA for the CDR3 is TGTGCCAGCAGCTTAGGGGACAGGATGTACAATGAGCAGTTCTTC.

The chain links TRBV5-6 to TRBJ2-3, with unresolved D. V lost 1 base, J lost 11 bases, and 14 bases lay in between. The CDR3 sequence is 13 residues long. CDR1 and CDR2 (germline): SGHDT, YYEEEE. DNA of the CDR3: TGTGCCAGCAGCTTGACCTTACGGGCCCAGCAGTATTTT. Residues: CASSLTLRAQQYF.

V is TRBV9 and J is TRBJ2-3, with 9 bases lining up with TRBD2. The CDR3 runs to 17 residues. Germline values: CDR1 SGDLS, CDR2 YYNGEE. The J segment lost 4 bases and the V segment lost 0 bases, leaving 9 bases of the junction unmatched. This CDR3 reads CASSVDEAGGRADTQYF. The CDR3 region has the DNA TGTGCCAGCAGCGTAGATGAGGCGGGAGGGAGGGCAGATACGCAGTATTTT.

DNA for the CDR3: TGTGCCAGCAGCCAAGAGGGGGGGCCGGACACTGAAGCTTTCTTT. As protein: CASSQEGGPDTEAFF. The chain has TRBV3-1 (or the pseudogene TRBV3-2) and TRBJ1-1; the D gene is possibly TRBD1 (6 bases). The V end was cut by 0 bases, the J end by 3 bases, with 11 bases between. This CDR3 comprises 15 residues. The germline V gene encodes CDR1 LGHDT and CDR2 YNNKEL (reference sequence).

The V gene is TRBV18, the J gene TRBJ2-3; D not certain. The V gene lost 3 bases and the J gene lost 0 bases, with 7 bases spanning the gap. Germline CDR1 reads KGHSH; CDR2 reads LQKENI. The CDR3 consists of 14 residues. Here the CDR3 reads CASSPITSTDTQYF. The CDR3, as DNA: TGTGCCAGCTCACCGATAACTAGCACAGATACGCAGTATTTT.